This is a list of T cell receptor beta chains from one sample in a study of response to subunit inactivated influenza vaccine. TCRdb re-analysed the RT-PCR reads in MiXCR, keeping a single row per CDR3 protein. Of fewer than 550,000 distinct CDR3 sequences in the sample, approximately 24% are singletons; the top ten hold 1.5% to 2%. The material was CD4+ T cells sorted from PBMCs, obtained roughly 5 days after vaccination. These receptors came from a man aged 50-60 years who received an inactivated influenza vaccine. Both conserved end residues are part of each CDR3. D genes are given only for firm matches. Clone size is stated in some rows and not others, as once, few, many or a class when expanded.

clone size	J gene	D gene	V gene	CDR3 protein	CDR3 DNA
-	TRBJ1-1	TRBD1	TRBV25-1	CASSDDRGLTEAFF	TGTGCCAGCAGTGACGACAGGGGTCTCACTGAAGCTTTCTTT
once	TRBJ1-1	-	TRBV5-1	CASSLHDGWNTEAFF	TGCGCCAGCAGCCTCCATGACGGGTGGAACACTGAAGCTTTCTTT
few	TRBJ2-1	-	TRBV24-1	CATSDPGTEHNEQFF	TGTGCCACCAGTGACCCCGGGACGGAACACAATGAGCAGTTCTTC
few	TRBJ2-7	TRBD1	TRBV3-1	CASSHDRGVEQYF	TGTGCCAGCAGCCACGACAGGGGTGTCGAGCAGTACTTC
-	TRBJ1-2	-	TRBV10-3	CAISDLQGQGYTF	TGTGCCATCAGTGACTTGCAGGGGCAAGGCTACACCTTC
-	TRBJ2-1	TRBD2	TRBV27	CASSRGLLYNEQFF	TGTGCCAGCAGTCGGGGACTACTCTACAATGAGCAGTTCTTC
few	TRBJ2-7	-	TRBV20-1	CSAPHRNSYEQYF	TGCAGTGCCCCGCACAGGAACTCCTACGAGCAGTACTTC
-	TRBJ2-7	-	TRBV23-1	CASSQLSGRGRLDYEQYF	TGCGCCAGCAGTCAACTCTCTGGCCGAGGCAGGCTCGACTACGAGCAGTACTTC
few	TRBJ2-7	-	TRBV12-3/TRBV12-4	CASSPQIANEQYF	TGTGCCAGCAGCCCCCAAATAGCAAACGAGCAGTACTTC
few	TRBJ2-7	TRBD2	TRBV20-1	CSAPGLADYEQYF	TGCAGTGCTCCCGGACTAGCAGACTACGAGCAGTACTTC
-	TRBJ2-1	-	TRBV7-2	CASSSEAPYNEQFF	TGTGCCAGCAGCTCTGAGGCGCCTTACAATGAGCAGTTCTTC
few	TRBJ2-4	-	TRBV7-9	CASSLEKDTLGKNIQYF	TGTGCCAGCAGCTTAGAGAAGGATACCTTAGGCAAAAACATTCAGTACTTC
-	TRBJ1-4	-	TRBV11-2	CASSLEDSEKLFF	TGTGCCAGCAGCTTAGAGGACAGTGAAAAACTGTTTTTT
few	TRBJ2-7	TRBD1	TRBV5-5	CASSLAGTGGTVRYEQYF	TGTGCCAGCAGCTTGGCCGGGACAGGGGGCACAGTACGATACGAGCAGTACTTC
many	TRBJ1-2	TRBD1	TRBV20-1	CSAKDRASYGYTF	TGCAGTGCCAAGGACAGGGCCTCGTATGGCTACACCTTC
-	TRBJ2-7	-	TRBV7-9	CASSYGSTGVYEQYF	TGTGCCAGCAGCTACGGATCAACGGGGGTATACGAGCAGTACTTC
-	TRBJ1-2	-	TRBV6-5	CASRTEIYGYTF	TGTGCCAGCCGGACAGAGATATATGGCTACACCTTC